These 27 T cell receptor beta chains were sequenced from one sample in a study of shared clonotypes between healthy human individuals. Generated by immunoSEQ multiplex PCR, the TCRdb table keeps only in-frame clones and is missing some. The sample carries around 1.1 million clones, 78% recorded once. Sample: memory CD4+ T cells from PBMCs. The subset is: CD45RA-negative fraction. These receptors all come from a man between 18 and 29 years old in good health. Some clones in this sample may be carry-over from other donors' samples.

The chain has TRBV5-1 and TRBJ2-2; 12 bases map to TRBD2. This CDR3 region has 16 residues. V lost 4 bases and J lost 5; bases outside the gene matches: 6. Germline CDR1 and CDR2: SGHRS and YFSETQ. The CDR3 DNA follows: TGCGCCAGCAGCAGAGGACTAGCGGGAAGTACCGGGGAGCTGTTTTTT. Its protein product is CASSRGLAGSTGELFF.

The CDR3 DNA reads TGTGCCAGCAGCCCCGGGTTTTCTCGAGTGGCTTTCTTT. This encodes CASSPGFSRVAFF. V and J are TRBV5-4 and TRBJ1-1; D gene ambiguous. V was clipped by 4 bases and J by 11 bases, with 18 bases between them. Germline values: CDR1 SGHNT, CDR2 YYREEE (reference sequence). The CDR3 is 13 residues long.

V is TRBV7-2 and J is TRBJ2-3; 9 nucleotides agree with TRBD2. Trimming took 5 bases from V and 2 from J; bases not matched to a gene: 5. This CDR3 spans 15 amino acids. Per the germline V gene, CDR1 is SGHTA and CDR2 is FQGNSA. The CDR3 protein is CASSNGLASTDTQYF. The CDR3 DNA sequence: TGTGCCAGCAGCAACGGACTAGCGTCCACAGATACGCAGTATTTT.

The chain employs TRBV28 and TRBJ2-1; 8 bases agree with TRBD2. From germline, CDR1 is MDHEN and CDR2 SYDVKM. V was clipped by 3 bases and J by 4 bases; unmatched bases: 5. CDR3 size: 15 residues. The CDR3 nucleotides are TGTGCCAGCAGTTTTGGCGGGAGGAAATACAATGAGCAGTTCTTC. It specifies CASSFGGRKYNEQFF.

The chain combines TRBV4-1 with TRBJ2-7; 11 bases agree with TRBD2. This CDR3 spans 17 amino acids. Per the germline V gene, CDR1 is MGHRA and CDR2 is YSYEKL. V gave up 5 bases and J gave up 13 bases; unmatched junction bases: 22. This CDR3 is CASSSLGLAGGPPASYF. The CDR3 DNA sequence: TGCGCCAGCAGCTCTCTGGGGCTAGCGGGAGGCCCCCCTGCATCCTACTTC.

The chain combines TRBV4-2 with TRBJ2-5; 8 bases match TRBD2. V was pared by 0 bases and J by 4 bases, with 7 bases of the junction left unmatched. CDR1 and CDR2 (germline): LGHNA, YNFKEQ. The CDR3 has 16 residues. Here the CDR3 reads CASSQDNRLAGETQYF. The DNA for the CDR3 is TGTGCCAGCAGCCAAGATAATCGTCTAGCGGGAGAGACCCAGTACTTC.

This clone was counted once. The identical CDR3 is also encoded by other nucleotide sequences in the sample. V gene TRBV27 combines with J gene TRBJ2-7, with TRBD1 identical over 7 bases. The CDR3 runs 15 residues. V shed 5 bases, J shed 3 bases, and the junction held 10 bases outside the gene matches. Germline-derived CDR1 and CDR2 are MNHEY and SMNVEV (reference sequence). CDR3 region: CASSLRGNRNYEQYF. DNA for the CDR3: TGTGCCAGCAGTCTCAGGGGGAATCGGAACTACGAGCAGTACTTC.

This chain uses TRBV5-8 with TRBJ2-7; D gene ambiguous. Trimming shortened V by 0 bases and J by 5 bases, and 9 bases separated the two germline ends. This CDR3 is built from 13 residues. CDR1 SGHTS and CDR2 YDEGEE come from the germline V gene. In DNA form, the CDR3 reads TGTGCCAGCAGCTTGGACGCCCTGGACGAGCAGTACTTC. Its translation: CASSLDALDEQYF.

This clone was seen at least ten times. The J gene is TRBJ1-5, the V gene TRBV7-9; no definite D call. The V end lost 5 bases, the J end lost 7 bases, and 15 bases lay between the germline ends. Germline values: CDR1 SEHNR, CDR2 FQNEAQ (reference sequence). The length of the CDR3 is 14 residues. In DNA form, the CDR3 reads TGTGCCAGCAGCCCCACTTCAAGGTCCCAGCCCCAGCATTTT. Protein sequence: CASSPTSRSQPQHF.

The rearrangement uses TRBV6-5 and TRBJ1-1; TRBD1 agrees at 9 bases. CDR1 and CDR2 from the germline V gene are MNHEY and SVGAGI. V lost 4 bases to trimming and J lost 12 bases; unmatched junction nucleotides: 6. CDR3 length: 12 residues. The CDR3 nucleotides are TGTGCCAGCAGTTTTAGGACAGGGGAGCCTTTCTTT. Residues: CASSFRTGEPFF.

The chain links TRBV28 to TRBJ2-7; 8 bases are a match to TRBD1. The germline V gene has CDR1 MDHEN and CDR2 SYDVKM. This CDR3 is 17 amino acids long. V was clipped by 2 bases and J by 7 bases; unmatched bases: 16. The CDR3 loop is CASSLTKGTGVWGEQYF. The CDR3 DNA follows: TGTGCCAGCAGTTTAACTAAAGGGACAGGTGTGTGGGGTGAGCAGTACTTC.

This clone has more than one count but fewer than ten. Other DNA variants within this sample encode the same CDR3. J is TRBJ2-5 and V is TRBV7-7; 7 nucleotides align to TRBD1. This CDR3 has 15 residues. The V gene's germline CDR1 is SSHAT and CDR2 FNYEAQ (reference sequence). J lost 7 bases, V lost 4 bases, and 12 bases had no gene match. This CDR3 reads CASSWDGDSWGTQYF. In DNA form, the CDR3 reads TGTGCCAGCAGCTGGGATGGGGACAGCTGGGGGACCCAGTACTTC. Full variable domain (outside the CDR3, taken from reference TRBV7-7 and TRBJ2-5): GAGVSQSPRYKVTKRGQDVTLRCDPISSHATLYWYQQALGQGPEFLTYFNYEAQPDKSGLPSDRFSAERPEGSISTLTIQRTEQRDSAMYRCASSWDGDSWGTQYFGPGTRLLVL.

In its sample, this clone was seen once. The rearrangement links TRBV28 to TRBJ1-2, with D unresolved. V shed 7 bases and J shed 5 bases, with 11 bases lying between them. Germline V CDR1 and CDR2: MDHEN, SYDVKM. This CDR3 region has 12 residues. The CDR3 loop is CASNNLGYGYTF. CDR3 DNA: TGTGCCAGCAATAACCTGGGGTATGGCTACACCTTC.

The chain employs TRBV27 and TRBJ1-5; D is uncertain. Germline CDR1 MNHEY, CDR2 SMNVEV (reference sequence). V was cut by 0 bases and J by 3 bases, with 9 bases left in between. This CDR3 contains 15 residues. CDR3 sequence: CASSLSSGHNQPQHF. The CDR3 region has the DNA TGTGCCAGCAGTTTATCGTCCGGCCACAATCAGCCCCAGCATTTT.

In its sample, this clone was seen a few times. Other DNA sequences from this sample encode an identical CDR3 as well. The chain recombines TRBV30 with TRBJ1-5; D gene ambiguous. This CDR3 spans 12 amino acids. Trimming stripped 2 bases from V and 4 bases from J, with 6 bases between. CDR1 GTSNPN and CDR2 SVGIG come from the germline V gene (reference sequence). The CDR3 coding sequence is TGTGCCTGGAGTAGGGAAAATCAGCCCCAGCATTTT. It codes for CAWSRENQPQHF.

The genes are TRBV5-3 and TRBJ1-1; TRBD1 is a possible D gene (5 bases). TRBV5-3 falls under the ORF class, with uncertain function. The CDR3 spans 13 residues. The germline V and J ends were trimmed by 1 base and 3 bases, with 7 bases remaining between them. The CDR3 nucleotides read TGTGCCAGAAGCTTGCTAGGGGACACTGAAGCTTTCTTT. Translating gives CARSLLGDTEAFF.

The V and J genes are TRBV28 and TRBJ2-2, with 7 bases fitting TRBD1. J lost 4 bases, V lost 6 bases, and 2 bases had no gene match. The CDR3 is made up of 13 amino acids. The V gene's germline CDR1 is MDHEN and CDR2 SYDVKM. The chain's CDR3 is CASRGQITGELFF. The CDR3 DNA is TGTGCCAGCAGGGGACAGATCACCGGGGAGCTGTTTTTT.

This clone was detected only a few times. The chain combines TRBV10-2 with TRBJ2-7; 10 nucleotides align to TRBD1. Germline V gene sequence: CDR1 WSHSY, CDR2 SAAADI. The CDR3 sequence is 14 residues long. J was trimmed by 0 bases and V by 7 bases; bases with no gene match: 3. In DNA form, the CDR3 reads TGCGCCAGCACCCGGACAGGGGGCTCCTACGAGCAGTACTTC. Protein product: CASTRTGGSYEQYF.

V gene TRBV11-2 combines with J gene TRBJ2-7; D might be TRBD2 (6 bases). Looked up from germline, CDR1 is SGHAT and CDR2 is FQNNGV. The CDR3 consists of 14 residues. Trimming took off 5 bases at V and 7 bases at J, with 18 bases between the two ends. The CDR3, as DNA: TGTGCCAGCAGCGCACCTCGGGGGTATGGAGAGCAGTACTTC. Encoded protein: CASSAPRGYGEQYF.

This CDR3 reads CASTVGLAGEADTQYF. CDR3 in DNA: TGCGCCAGCACCGTGGGACTAGCGGGAGAAGCAGATACGCAGTATTTT. The V and J genes are TRBV5-1 and TRBJ2-3; 14 bases map to TRBD2. Germline V lookup: CDR1 SGHRS, CDR2 YFSETQ. Losses at the gene ends were 6 bases for V and 4 bases for J; bases not matched to a gene: 7. CDR3 length: 16 amino acids.

The table lists this clone with a count of one. The chain joins TRBV19 to TRBJ1-1; 7 nucleotides match TRBD1. The ends lost 4 bases at V and 5 bases at J; junction bases unmatched: 10. CDR1 is LNHDA and CDR2 is SQIVND in the germline V gene (reference sequence). The CDR3 length is 15 residues. The CDR3 sequence: CASSRGTVLRTEAFF. The CDR3 DNA follows: TGTGCCAGTAGTAGGGGGACAGTTCTTAGGACTGAAGCTTTCTTT.

V gene TRBV6-5 combines with J gene TRBJ2-1; no clear D. The length of the CDR3 is 11 residues. Per the germline V gene, CDR1 is MNHEY and CDR2 is SVGAGI. V was trimmed by 5 bases and J by 9 bases, leaving 8 bases between them. CDR3 amino acids: CASSKGPEQFF. DNA for the CDR3: TGTGCCAGCAGTAAGGGTCCTGAGCAGTTCTTC.

This sequence joins TRBV2 and TRBJ2-2; D gene unclear. V lost 2 bases and J 6 bases, leaving 13 bases between the germline ends. Germline loops: CDR1 SNHLY, CDR2 FYNNEI. This CDR3 has 15 amino acids. CDR3 in DNA: TGTGCCAGCAGTGAAAGGTTTAGGGCAGCCGGGGAGCTGTTTTTT. Its protein is CASSERFRAAGELFF.

The chain has TRBV7-9 and TRBJ1-4; D remains unclear. There are 16 residues in the CDR3. Trimming took off 4 bases at V and 0 bases at J, with 12 bases between the two ends. Germline V gives CDR1 SEHNR, CDR2 FQNEAQ (reference sequence). In DNA form, the CDR3 reads TGTGCCAGCAGCTCCGGTAGATCTGCAACTAATGAAAAACTGTTTTTT. Amino acid sequence: CASSSGRSATNEKLFF.

The gene calls are TRBV11-2 and TRBJ2-7, with D possibly TRBD1 on 6 matching bases. The V gene's germline CDR1 is SGHAT and CDR2 FQNNGV. V lost 5 bases to trimming and J lost 5 bases, with 25 bases between them. This CDR3 has 17 amino acids. In nucleotides, the CDR3 is TGTGCCAGCAGCCTCCCACCTCGAGGGGGATTTAGCCACGAGCAGTACTTC. Amino acids: CASSLPPRGGFSHEQYF. The full variable domain, completed using reference TRBV11-2 and TRBJ2-7, is EAGVAQSPRYKIIEKRQSVAFWCNPISGHATLYWYQQILGQGPKLLIQFQNNGVVDDSQLPKDRFSAERLKGVDSTLKIQPAKLEDSAVYLCASSLPPRGGFSHEQYFGPGTRLTVT.

The chain combines TRBV7-2 with TRBJ2-7; TRBD1 aligns across 10 bases. J lost 6 bases, V lost 5 bases, and 7 bases had no gene match. The germline V gene encodes CDR1 SGHTA and CDR2 FQGNSA. The CDR3 is 14 residues long. CDR3 coding DNA: TGTGCCAGCAGCAAAGACAGGGGGCTGGTCGAGCAGTACTTC. Protein: CASSKDRGLVEQYF.

V and J are TRBV28 and TRBJ2-7; D remains unclear. The germline CDR1 and CDR2 sequences are MDHEN and SYDVKM. The germline V and J ends were trimmed by 2 bases and 2 bases, with 16 bases remaining between them. There are 16 residues in the CDR3. This CDR3 reads CASSLSPDWTTYEQYF. CDR3 DNA sequence: TGTGCCAGCAGTTTAAGCCCAGACTGGACCACCTACGAGCAGTACTTC.